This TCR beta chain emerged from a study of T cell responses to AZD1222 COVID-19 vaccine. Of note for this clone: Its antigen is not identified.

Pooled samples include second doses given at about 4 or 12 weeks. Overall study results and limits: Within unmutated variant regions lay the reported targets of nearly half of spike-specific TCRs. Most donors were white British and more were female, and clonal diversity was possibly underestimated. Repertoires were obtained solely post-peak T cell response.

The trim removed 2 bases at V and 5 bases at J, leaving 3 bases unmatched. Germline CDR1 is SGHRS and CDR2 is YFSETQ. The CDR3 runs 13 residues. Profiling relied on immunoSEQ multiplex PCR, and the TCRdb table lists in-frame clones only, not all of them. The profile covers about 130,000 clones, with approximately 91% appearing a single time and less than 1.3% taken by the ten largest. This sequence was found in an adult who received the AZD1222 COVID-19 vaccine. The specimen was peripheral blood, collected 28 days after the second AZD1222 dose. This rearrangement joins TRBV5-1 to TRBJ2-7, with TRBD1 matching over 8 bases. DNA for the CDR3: TGCGCCAGCAGCTTAGAGGACAGGGACGAGCAGTACTTC. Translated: CASSLEDRDEQYF.